Presented here are 10 T cell receptor beta chains from one specimen sequenced in a study of T cell changes during pregnancy in multiple sclerosis. The protocol was immunoSEQ multiplex PCR, while the TCRdb copy is restricted to in-frame clones and leaves out a portion. The profile covers some 100,000 clones, with around 92% appearing a single time and about 1.9% taken by the ten largest. Sequencing used peripheral blood, obtained after pregnancy. Receptor source: a female donor with multiple sclerosis, enrolled in a pregnancy study.

The CDR3 sequence: CASHLTGTEYEQYF. Here the CDR3 DNA reads TGTGCCAGTCACCTGACAGGGACGGAGTACGAGCAGTACTTC. The chain carries TRBV7-3 and TRBJ2-7; 7 positions match TRBD1. Germline V gene lookup returns CDR1 SGHTA and CDR2 FQGTGA. The CDR3 length is 14 residues. Trimming at V came to 9 bases and at J to 4 bases, leaving 12 bases not matched to a gene.

The sample holds a few counts of this clone. V is TRBV9 and J is TRBJ1-6; TRBD1 matches at 9 bases. The CDR3 extends over 17 amino acids. The V and J ends lost 4 bases and 10 bases, in that order; junction bases with no gene match: 15. Germline V gene data show CDR1 as SGDLS and CDR2 as YYNGEE. The CDR3 DNA follows: TGTGCCAGCAGCCCGAGAGGCGGGACAGGGTTAGGATCACCCCTCCACTTT. Translating it yields CASSPRGGTGLGSPLHF.

The chain combines TRBV1 with TRBJ2-1; the table's D gene call, TRBD1, was not cross checked with the DNA. TRBV1 is a pseudogene locus. This CDR3 has 17 residues. CDR3 sequence (DNA): TGCACCAGCAGCCAGGGGACGAGGGGGCGCACCCCCAATGAGCAGTTCTTC. It encodes CTSSQGTRGRTPNEQFF.

This clone was seen just once. The V gene is TRBV5-1, the J gene TRBJ2-5; the match to TRBD1 covers 10 bases. V dropped 4 bases and J dropped 5; count of bases not matched to a gene: 5. Germline V gene lookup returns CDR1 SGHRS and CDR2 YFSETQ. CDR3 length equals 14 residues. In DNA, the CDR3 is TGCGCCAGCAGCGCGACAGGGGGCCAGGAGACCCAGTACTTC. Protein: CASSATGGQETQYF.

The CDR3 is CASSYSITTNYEQYF. The CDR3 nucleotides read TGTGCCAGCAGTTACTCGATTACTACCAACTACGAGCAGTACTTC. This rearrangement joins TRBV6-5 to TRBJ2-7; D gene ambiguous. The CDR3 loop spans 15 amino acids. V was cut by 0 bases and J by 3 bases, with 12 bases left in between. Looked up from germline, CDR1 is MNHEY and CDR2 is SVGAGI.

The chain joins TRBV2 to TRBJ1-2, with D unresolved. The V end was cut by 1 base, the J end by 7 bases, with 13 bases between. Germline lookup yields CDR1 SNHLY and CDR2 FYNNEI. This CDR3 region has 14 residues. The CDR3 loop reads CASSEVKKKSGYTF. As DNA, the CDR3 is TGTGCCAGCAGTGAAGTTAAAAAAAAATCTGGCTACACCTTC.

This chain links TRBV27 with TRBJ2-7, with 10 bases aligning to TRBD2. Germline CDR1 reads MNHEY; CDR2 reads SMNVEV (reference sequence). CDR3 length: 17 amino acids. Losses at the gene ends were 5 bases for V and 3 bases for J; bases not matched to a gene: 13. CDR3: CASSTRGVSSGGYEQYF. In nucleotides, the CDR3 is TGTGCCAGCAGTACGAGGGGGGTGTCTAGCGGGGGCTACGAGCAGTACTTC.

V usage is TRBV28 and J usage is TRBJ1-4, with D possibly being TRBD1 (5 bases). CDR1 and CDR2 (germline): MDHEN, SYDVKM. The CDR3 is made up of 14 amino acids. The V gene lost 4 bases and the J gene lost 8 bases, with 14 bases spanning the gap. CDR3 nucleotide sequence: TGTGCCAGCAGTTATCAGGGCTCTTTGGAAAAACTGTTTTTT. Translated: CASSYQGSLEKLFF.

J is TRBJ2-1 and V is TRBV13; 10 bases fit TRBD2. The junction had 8 bases not matched to a gene; V was cut back by 5 bases and J by 7 bases. CDR3 length: 15 amino acids. The germline V gene has CDR1 PRHDT and CDR2 FYEKMQ (reference sequence). The CDR3 nucleotides read TGTGCCAGCAGCCTCCTGATAGCGGGGGGTAATGAGCAGTTCTTC. It codes for CASSLLIAGGNEQFF.

V and J are TRBV4-2 and TRBJ1-4; 7 positions match TRBD1. Germline V gene lookup returns CDR1 LGHNA and CDR2 YNFKEQ. The ends lost 5 bases at V and 5 bases at J; junction bases unmatched: 5. The CDR3 consists of 14 residues. The chain's CDR3 is CASSRGLLNEKLFF. The CDR3 nucleotides read TGTGCCAGCAGCAGGGGGCTGTTGAATGAAAAACTGTTTTTT.